Presented here are 23 T cell receptor beta chains from one specimen sequenced in a study of T cell responses to AZD1222 COVID-19 vaccine. The protocol was immunoSEQ multiplex PCR, while the TCRdb copy is restricted to in-frame clones and leaves out a portion. The table includes about 150,000 clones, about 85% detected once. The material was peripheral blood, obtained on day 0 of AZD1222 vaccination. All receptors derive from an adult in good health.

The rearrangement joins TRBV20-1 to TRBJ2-7, with D perhaps matching TRBD2 (5 bases). The CDR3 length is 11 residues. From germline, CDR1 is DFQATT and CDR2 SNEGSKA (reference sequence). V shed 4 bases and J shed 3 bases, with 7 bases lying between them. CDR3 DNA sequence: TGCAGTGCTAACGGGGACTACGAGCAGTACTTC. This gives the protein CSANGDYEQYF.

CDR3 loop: CASSLTGGGMNTEAFF. The CDR3 nucleotides are TGTGCCAGCAGCTTAACAGGGGGAGGTATGAACACTGAAGCTTTCTTT. The chain joins TRBV3-1 (or the pseudogene TRBV3-2) to TRBJ1-1; 8 bases align to TRBD1. Germline CDR1 is LGHDT and CDR2 is YNNKEL (reference sequence). CDR3 length equals 16 residues. V gave up 5 bases and J gave up 0 bases; unmatched junction bases: 8.

This clone showed up just a few times. The chain recombines TRBV29-1 with TRBJ1-1; D remains unclear. The CDR3 spans 14 residues. V was trimmed by 4 bases and J by 0 bases, leaving 12 bases between them. Germline V lookup: CDR1 SQVTM, CDR2 ANQGSEA. The CDR3 loop reads CSVVTGNMNTEAFF. The CDR3 DNA is TGCAGCGTTGTGACGGGAAACATGAACACTGAAGCTTTCTTT.

The chain joins TRBV9 to TRBJ2-5, with 7 bases aligning to TRBD2. The V gene end was trimmed by 4 bases and the J gene end by 4 bases; junction bases not matched to a gene: 10. The CDR3 spans 15 residues. CDR1 is SGDLS, CDR2 YYNGEE, per germline. The CDR3 DNA reads TGTGCCAGCAGCCCCACTGCGGGGGTATCAGAGACCCAGTACTTC. Residues: CASSPTAGVSETQYF.

J is TRBJ1-5 and V is TRBV6-1; D is ambiguous. In germline, CDR1 is MNHNS, CDR2 SASEGT. CDR3 length: 16 amino acids. Trimming cost V 4 bases and J 3 bases, with 16 bases left between them. CDR3: CASSAQKAAINQPQHF. CDR3 DNA sequence: TGTGCCAGCAGTGCTCAGAAGGCAGCAATCAATCAGCCCCAGCATTTT.

The V gene is TRBV7-2, the J gene TRBJ2-3; 11 nucleotides agree with TRBD2. The CDR3 totals 16 residues. Per the germline V gene, CDR1 is SGHTA and CDR2 is FQGNSA. Germline trimming cut 3 bases from V and 8 bases from J; bases unmatched to any gene: 10. The CDR3 is CASSFNSGGAGGTQYF. The CDR3 DNA is TGTGCCAGCAGCTTTAATAGCGGGGGGGCCGGAGGTACGCAGTATTTT.

A word on this clone: This sample also contains other DNA sequences that code for the same CDR3. The chain combines TRBV28 with TRBJ1-2; 9 nucleotides line up with TRBD1. The CDR3 spans 13 residues. V trimming: 5 bases; J trimming: 4 bases; junction bases outside the gene matches: 2. Germline assignment: CDR1 MDHEN and CDR2 SYDVKM. The CDR3 DNA is TGTGCCAGCAGTGCGACAGGGGGCTATGGCTACACCTTC. Translating gives CASSATGGYGYTF.

This clone is a singleton in its sample. The gene calls are TRBV5-4 and TRBJ2-7; 8 bases are a match to TRBD1. The CDR3 has 13 amino acids. CDR1 SGHNT and CDR2 YYREEE come from the germline V gene (reference sequence). With V trimmed by 2 bases and J by 7 bases, 5 bases remained unmatched. The CDR3 DNA reads TGTGCCAGCAGCTTTCAGGGGGCGGGTGAGCAGTACTTC. It yields the protein CASSFQGAGEQYF. Looking up the rest from reference TRBV5-4 and TRBJ2-7 gives the full variable domain: ETGVTQSPTHLIKTRGQQVTLRCSSQSGHNTVSWYQQALGQGPQFIFQYYREEENGRGNFPPRFSGLQFPNYSSELNVNALELDDSALYLCASSFQGAGEQYFGPGTRLTVT.

The V call is TRBV19, the J call TRBJ2-2; D uncertain. This CDR3 spans 15 amino acids. The germline gives CDR1 LNHDA, CDR2 SQIVND (reference sequence). V shed 5 bases and J shed 5 bases, with 15 bases lying between them. The CDR3 sequence: CASSQRGEVTGELFF. The CDR3 bases are TGTGCCAGTAGTCAACGTGGGGAAGTGACCGGGGAGCTGTTTTTT.

The genes are TRBV5-6 and TRBJ1-2; TRBD1 is a possible D gene (5 bases). The CDR3 has 13 residues. Germline lookup yields CDR1 SGHDT and CDR2 YYEEEE. Trimming shortened V by 5 bases and J by 8 bases, and 16 bases separated the two germline ends. The CDR3 reads CASSEGAGPGYTF. As DNA, the CDR3 is TGTGCCAGCAGTGAGGGCGCGGGACCGGGCTACACCTTC.

The chain recombines TRBV14 with TRBJ1-1; 7 nucleotides align to TRBD1. The CDR3 has 14 amino acids. The ends lost 4 bases at V and 5 bases at J; junction bases unmatched: 7. The V gene's germline CDR1 is SGHDN and CDR2 FVKESK. The CDR3 DNA follows: TGTGCCAGCAGCCCAGACAGGGAGGGGACTGAAGCTTTCTTT. The encoded protein is CASSPDREGTEAFF.

The V and J genes are TRBV3-1 (or the pseudogene TRBV3-2) and TRBJ2-5; 12 bases align to TRBD2. The CDR3 has 13 residues. Germline V gives CDR1 LGHDT, CDR2 YNNKEL (reference sequence). V shed 8 bases and J 9 bases; nucleotides not matched to a gene: 7. The chain's CDR3 is CASSSGTSGPQYF. Written as DNA, the CDR3 is TGTGCCAGCTCATCCGGGACTAGCGGGCCCCAGTACTTC.

The rearrangement uses TRBV18 and TRBJ1-5; the D is unclear. Deletions cut 2 bases from V and 0 bases from J, with 2 bases between. The V gene's germline CDR1 is KGHSH and CDR2 LQKENI. The CDR3 spans 13 residues. CDR3 sequence: CASSPSSNQPQHF. DNA of the CDR3: TGTGCCAGCTCACCAAGTAGCAATCAGCCCCAGCATTTT.

The J gene is TRBJ1-5, the V gene TRBV6-5, with TRBD1 identical over 9 bases. The junction had 8 bases not matched to a gene; V was cut back by 5 bases and J by 6 bases. The CDR3 is 15 residues long. Germline CDR1 is MNHEY and CDR2 is SVGAGI. The CDR3, as DNA: TGTGCCAGCAGTAGGGACAGGGTGGGGGGTCAGCCCCAGCATTTT. This sequence encodes CASSRDRVGGQPQHF.

This rearrangement joins TRBV18 to TRBJ1-2; no reliable D call. Germline-derived CDR1 and CDR2 are KGHSH and LQKENI. The CDR3 contains 13 residues. V lost 2 bases, J lost 8 bases, and 12 bases lay in between. The CDR3 loop reads CASSPATREGYTF. In nucleotides, the CDR3 is TGTGCCAGCTCACCAGCGACAAGGGAAGGCTACACCTTC.

This chain links TRBV3-1 (or the pseudogene TRBV3-2) with TRBJ1-2; 7 positions agree with TRBD1. The length of the CDR3 is 16 residues. Germline trimming cut 2 bases from V and 4 bases from J; bases unmatched to any gene: 10. From germline, CDR1 is LGHDT and CDR2 YNNKEL (reference sequence). The CDR3 bases are TGTGCCAGCAGCCAACTTGGACAGGTGAATATCTATGGCTACACCTTC. Its translation: CASSQLGQVNIYGYTF.

The chain recombines TRBV27 with TRBJ1-6, with D unclear. The V gene lost 4 bases and the J gene lost 9 bases, with 10 bases spanning the gap. Germline assignment: CDR1 MNHEY and CDR2 SMNVEV (reference sequence). CDR3 length: 13 amino acids. As DNA, the CDR3 is TGTGCCAGCAGTTCGATACGGGGTTCACCCCTCCACTTT. Its translation is CASSSIRGSPLHF.

The V gene is TRBV3-1 (or the pseudogene TRBV3-2), the J gene TRBJ2-2; 10 bases fit TRBD1. CDR3 length equals 16 residues. Germline V gene data show CDR1 as LGHDT and CDR2 as YNNKEL (reference sequence). J gave up 3 bases and V 5 bases, and 6 bases lay outside the gene matches. CDR3 amino acids: CASSGRGQGDTGELFF. The CDR3 bases are TGTGCCAGCAGCGGTCGAGGACAGGGGGACACCGGGGAGCTGTTTTTT.

This clone was detected only once. The chain combines TRBV28 with TRBJ1-1; TRBD1 aligns across 10 bases. Germline assignment: CDR1 MDHEN and CDR2 SYDVKM. CDR3 length: 17 residues. J was trimmed by 1 base and V by 5 bases; bases with no gene match: 10. The CDR3 nucleotides read TGTGCCAGCAGTCCTGCGGGACAGGGGAACCGGAACACTGAAGCTTTCTTT. Residues: CASSPAGQGNRNTEAFF. The full variable domain, rest sourced from reference TRBV28 and TRBJ1-1, is DVKVTQSSRYLVKRTGEKVFLECVQDMDHENMFWYRQDPGLGLRLIYFSYDVKMKEKGDIPEGYSVSREKKERFSLILESASTNQTSMYLCASSPAGQGNRNTEAFFGQGTRLTVV.

The chain combines TRBV19 with TRBJ2-2, with 12 bases lining up with TRBD1. The CDR3 consists of 14 residues. The V gene's germline CDR1 is LNHDA and CDR2 SQIVND (reference sequence). The J segment lost 7 bases and the V segment lost 9 bases, leaving 6 bases of the junction unmatched. This CDR3 reads CASRDRGQVGELFF. CDR3 DNA: TGTGCCAGCAGGGACAGGGGGCAAGTCGGGGAGCTGTTTTTT.

The rearrangement joins TRBV6-5 to TRBJ1-6, with D possibly matching TRBD1 (5 bases). Trimming left V 5 bases short and J 12 bases short, with 11 bases between. Germline V gives CDR1 MNHEY, CDR2 SVGAGI. There are 12 residues in the CDR3. CDR3 sequence: CASSPLGEPLHF. CDR3 sequence (DNA): TGTGCCAGCAGTCCCTTGGGGGAACCCCTCCACTTT.

The chain couples TRBV5-1 to TRBJ1-5, with a tentative D call TRBD1 (6 bases). There are 14 residues in the CDR3. Germline assignment: CDR1 SGHRS and CDR2 YFSETQ. The V end lost 2 bases, the J end lost 3 bases, and 9 bases lay between the germline ends. This chain's CDR3 is CASSFAGDNQPQHF. CDR3 in DNA: TGCGCCAGCAGCTTCGCAGGGGACAATCAGCCCCAGCATTTT.

This clone was picked up one time. The genes are TRBV19 and TRBJ1-2; the match to TRBD1 covers 9 bases. The CDR3 is 14 amino acids. Per the germline V gene, CDR1 is LNHDA and CDR2 is SQIVND (reference sequence). V shed 0 bases and J 7 bases; nucleotides not matched to a gene: 3. The CDR3 region is CASSIEQGAGGYTF. The CDR3 nucleotides are TGTGCCAGTAGTATAGAACAGGGGGCTGGTGGCTACACCTTC.